These T cell receptor beta chains were read from a single sample in a study of blood T cell repertoires in COVID-19. Sequenced by immunoSEQ multiplex PCR; TCRdb stores in-frame clones only, minus some. The sample yields about 140,000 clones, over 70% seen once. Sequencing used PBMCs or T cells enriched from blood (not recorded which). These receptor sequences come from a man aged 55 to 69 who had recovered from COVID-19. Both conserved end residues are part of each CDR3. Each record gives: CDR3 length, clone size, J gene, V gene, D gene, CDR3 protein, CDR3 DNA. D genes are given only for firm matches. Some rows mark clone size as missing; the rest say once, few, many or name a class of expanded clone.

len: 14; abundance: -; j_gene: TRBJ2-7; v_gene: TRBV21-1; d_gene: -; CDR3aa: CASSKVPDTDEQYF; CDR3nt: TGTGCCAGCAGCAAAGTGCCTGACACGGACGAGCAGTACTTC
len: 12; abundance: -; j_gene: TRBJ2-3; v_gene: TRBV7-2; d_gene: -; CDR3aa: CASALGFNTQYF; CDR3nt: TGTGCCAGCGCCTTGGGCTTCAATACGCAGTATTTT
len: 15; abundance: few; j_gene: TRBJ1-1; v_gene: TRBV6-2/TRBV6-3; d_gene: -; CDR3aa: CASSYSVEGGTEAFF; CDR3nt: TGTGCCAGCAGTTACTCAGTTGAGGGTGGCACTGAAGCTTTCTTT
len: 15; abundance: -; j_gene: TRBJ1-3; v_gene: TRBV7-6; d_gene: -; CDR3aa: CASSLGPLLGNTIYF; CDR3nt: TGTGCCAGCAGCTTGGGGCCTCTCTTGGGAAACACCATATATTTT
len: 15; abundance: -; j_gene: TRBJ2-7; v_gene: TRBV7-9; d_gene: -; CDR3aa: CASSAPGKGDYEQYF; CDR3nt: TGTGCCAGCAGCGCCCCGGGGAAGGGAGATTACGAGCAGTACTTC
len: 14; abundance: -; j_gene: TRBJ1-2; v_gene: TRBV5-6; d_gene: TRBD1; CDR3aa: CASSQTGEDYGYTF; CDR3nt: TGTGCCAGCAGCCAGACAGGGGAGGACTATGGCTACACCTTC
len: 13; abundance: -; j_gene: TRBJ1-2; v_gene: TRBV18; d_gene: -; CDR3aa: CASSPEGNYGYTF; CDR3nt: TGTGCCAGCTCACCGGAGGGTAACTATGGCTACACCTTC
len: 13; abundance: -; j_gene: TRBJ2-7; v_gene: TRBV2; d_gene: TRBD1; CDR3aa: CASQNRGLGEQYF; CDR3nt: TGTGCCAGCCAAAACAGGGGTTTAGGCGAGCAGTACTTC
len: 14; abundance: -; j_gene: TRBJ1-3; v_gene: TRBV5-1; d_gene: -; CDR3aa: CASSQTATGNTIYF; CDR3nt: TGCGCCAGCAGCCAGACAGCGACTGGAAACACCATATATTTT
len: 13; abundance: -; j_gene: TRBJ1-1; v_gene: TRBV12-3/TRBV12-4; d_gene: -; CDR3aa: CASGEGRTTEAFF; CDR3nt: TGTGCCAGTGGCGAGGGGAGGACCACTGAAGCTTTCTTT
len: 13; abundance: -; j_gene: TRBJ1-6; v_gene: TRBV2; d_gene: -; CDR3aa: CASPREVNSPLHF; CDR3nt: TGTGCCAGCCCCAGGGAAGTAAATTCACCCCTCCACTTT
len: 14; abundance: -; j_gene: TRBJ2-7; v_gene: TRBV29-1; d_gene: TRBD2; CDR3aa: CSVRTSGGIYEQYF; CDR3nt: TGCAGCGTCCGGACTAGCGGGGGGATCTACGAGCAGTACTTC
len: 15; abundance: -; j_gene: TRBJ2-7; v_gene: TRBV21-1; d_gene: -; CDR3aa: CASSKAGRLTYEQYF; CDR3nt: TGTGCCAGCAGCAAAGCTGGCAGGCTGACCTACGAGCAGTACTTC
len: 15; abundance: few; j_gene: TRBJ1-3; v_gene: TRBV10-3; d_gene: -; CDR3aa: CAIKVSGKNGNTIYF; CDR3nt: TGTGCCATCAAGGTTAGCGGAAAGAATGGAAACACCATATATTTT
len: 15; abundance: -; j_gene: TRBJ1-6; v_gene: TRBV9; d_gene: -; CDR3aa: CASSVGFQANSPLHF; CDR3nt: TGTGCCAGCAGCGTAGGGTTCCAGGCTAATTCACCCCTCCACTTT
len: 15; abundance: once; j_gene: TRBJ2-1; v_gene: TRBV11-3; d_gene: -; CDR3aa: CASSLGSSDYNEQFF; CDR3nt: TGTGCCAGCAGCTTAGGCTCTAGCGACTACAATGAGCAGTTCTTC
len: 15; abundance: -; j_gene: TRBJ2-4; v_gene: TRBV5-6; d_gene: TRBD2; CDR3aa: CASKRLAGDKNIQYF; CDR3nt: TGTGCCAGCAAAAGACTAGCGGGAGACAAAAACATTCAGTACTTC
len: 17; abundance: -; j_gene: TRBJ1-1; v_gene: TRBV1; d_gene: -; CDR3aa: CTSSQGWAGGLDTEAFF; CDR3nt: TGCACCAGCAGCCAAGGATGGGCAGGGGGATTAGACACTGAAGCTTTCTTT
len: 16; abundance: -; j_gene: TRBJ1-1; v_gene: TRBV28; d_gene: -; CDR3aa: CASSLPPGSDGTEAFF; CDR3nt: TGTGCCAGCAGTCTCCCCCCGGGGTCTGATGGCACTGAAGCTTTCTTT
len: 14; abundance: -; j_gene: TRBJ1-1; v_gene: TRBV5-8; d_gene: TRBD1; CDR3aa: CASVTTGLGTEAFF; CDR3nt: TGTGCCAGCGTTACGACAGGGCTGGGCACTGAAGCTTTCTTT
len: 15; abundance: -; j_gene: TRBJ2-7; v_gene: TRBV27; d_gene: TRBD1; CDR3aa: CASSLFGQGAGEQYF; CDR3nt: TGTGCCAGCAGTTTATTTGGACAGGGGGCGGGCGAGCAGTACTTC
len: 16; abundance: -; j_gene: TRBJ1-6; v_gene: TRBV28; d_gene: -; CDR3aa: CASSFHRVFGNSPLHF; CDR3nt: TGTGCCAGCAGTTTCCACAGGGTTTTTGGCAATTCACCCCTCCACTTT
len: 13; abundance: -; j_gene: TRBJ1-1; v_gene: TRBV6-5; d_gene: -; CDR3aa: CATLGTYNTEAFF; CDR3nt: TGTGCCACCCTTGGGACATATAACACTGAAGCTTTCTTT
len: 12; abundance: -; j_gene: TRBJ2-7; v_gene: TRBV27; d_gene: -; CDR3aa: CASTTGNYEQYF; CDR3nt: TGTGCCAGCACTACGGGGAACTACGAGCAGTACTTC
len: 15; abundance: -; j_gene: TRBJ2-5; v_gene: TRBV7-9; d_gene: TRBD2; CDR3aa: CASGLSGGGPETQYF; CDR3nt: TGTGCCAGCGGATTGAGCGGGGGGGGCCCAGAGACCCAGTACTTC
len: 15; abundance: -; j_gene: TRBJ2-7; v_gene: TRBV29-1; d_gene: TRBD2; CDR3aa: CSVAGLAGGSYEQYF; CDR3nt: TGCAGCGTCGCGGGACTAGCGGGAGGTTCCTACGAGCAGTACTTC
len: 14; abundance: -; j_gene: TRBJ2-5; v_gene: TRBV15; d_gene: -; CDR3aa: CATSRQYSQETQYF; CDR3nt: TGTGCCACCAGCAGACAGTACAGCCAAGAGACCCAGTACTTC
len: 16; abundance: -; j_gene: TRBJ1-2; v_gene: TRBV28; d_gene: TRBD1; CDR3aa: CASSPSGTGRNYGYTF; CDR3nt: TGTGCCAGCAGTCCATCCGGGACAGGCCGCAACTATGGCTACACCTTC
len: 16; abundance: -; j_gene: TRBJ2-1; v_gene: TRBV11-2; d_gene: TRBD2; CDR3aa: CASSSSRGSSYNEQFF; CDR3nt: TGTGCCAGCAGTTCGTCGCGGGGGAGCTCCTACAATGAGCAGTTCTTC
len: 15; abundance: -; j_gene: TRBJ2-7; v_gene: TRBV10-3; d_gene: -; CDR3aa: CAISQGLTLTYEQYF; CDR3nt: TGTGCCATCAGCCAGGGACTGACCCTAACCTACGAGCAGTACTTC
len: 15; abundance: -; j_gene: TRBJ2-1; v_gene: TRBV24-1; d_gene: TRBD1; CDR3aa: CATSTRDRTYNEQFF; CDR3nt: TGTGCCACCAGCACCCGGGACAGGACCTACAATGAGCAGTTCTTC
len: 14; abundance: -; j_gene: TRBJ2-3; v_gene: TRBV5-1; d_gene: -; CDR3aa: CASSLQRFTDTQYF; CDR3nt: TGCGCCAGCAGCTTGCAGCGGTTCACAGATACGCAGTATTTT
len: 16; abundance: -; j_gene: TRBJ2-3; v_gene: TRBV11-2; d_gene: -; CDR3aa: CASSQDSRGFTDTQYF; CDR3nt: TGTGCCAGCAGCCAGGATAGCAGGGGATTCACAGATACGCAGTATTTT
len: 11; abundance: -; j_gene: TRBJ2-7; v_gene: TRBV29-1; d_gene: -; CDR3aa: CSVVSAYEQYF; CDR3nt: TGCAGCGTTGTGTCCGCCTACGAGCAGTACTTC
len: 14; abundance: few; j_gene: TRBJ1-6; v_gene: TRBV9; d_gene: -; CDR3aa: CASSSSIHNSPLHF; CDR3nt: TGTGCCAGCAGCTCCTCTATTCATAATTCACCCCTCCACTTT
len: 19; abundance: -; j_gene: TRBJ2-2; v_gene: TRBV9; d_gene: TRBD2; CDR3aa: CASSVRPRLAEGNTGELFF; CDR3nt: TGTGCCAGCAGCGTCAGGCCACGACTAGCGGAGGGGAACACCGGGGAGCTGTTTTTT
len: 14; abundance: -; j_gene: TRBJ1-5; v_gene: TRBV19; d_gene: -; CDR3aa: CASGWMGAGQPQHF; CDR3nt: TGTGCCAGTGGCTGGATGGGGGCAGGGCAGCCCCAGCATTTT
len: 13; abundance: -; j_gene: TRBJ1-2; v_gene: TRBV28; d_gene: -; CDR3aa: CASSLLGGGGYTF; CDR3nt: TGTGCCAGCAGTTTATTGGGGGGAGGTGGCTACACCTTC
len: 14; abundance: -; j_gene: TRBJ1-4; v_gene: TRBV2; d_gene: -; CDR3aa: CASSDRGSNEKLFF; CDR3nt: TGTGCCAGCAGTGACAGGGGCTCTAATGAAAAACTGTTTTTT
len: 13; abundance: -; j_gene: TRBJ2-3; v_gene: TRBV29-1; d_gene: -; CDR3aa: CSVEGLVTDTQYF; CDR3nt: TGCAGCGTTGAGGGACTTGTCACAGATACGCAGTATTTT